This T cell receptor beta chain was recovered during a study of T cells expressing NK-cell markers. Study-level findings and limits: Unclear, still, was the HCMV specificity of the expanded NKG2C+ T cell clones. The CD3+CD56-NKG2C+ fraction was also led by these clonotypes in a few donors.

The CDR3 spans 15 residues. The V gene's germline CDR1 is KGHSH and CDR2 LQKENI. TCRdb re-called the 5' RACE reads; every CDR3 protein appears as one record, without DNA. The ten top clones account for over 50%, within a sample of 16,000 or so distinct CDR3 sequences. With respect to this clonotype: What it recognizes is unknown.

V gene TRBV18 combines with J gene TRBJ2-3; as DNA is missing, the TRBD1 call by TCRdb cannot be tested. The sequence came from a man aged 18-70 years in good health. Sequencing input: blood T cells: a sorted CD56 or NKG2C T cell subset, CD4+ or CD8+ T cells, or bulk PBMC T cells (not recorded which). The CDR3 sequence is CASSRDSGRVDTQYF.